This T cell receptor (beta chain) was identified in a study of PD-1 blockade in classical Hodgkin lymphoma. Study-level background: On a schedule of every 2 weeks, patients received nivolumab 3 mg/kg intravenously.

Relapse after autologous stem cell transplantation occurred in every patient, and brentuximab vedotin exposure varied. The table lists this clone with a count of one. The antigen remains unidentified. J lost 0 bases, V lost 7 bases, and 17 bases had no gene match. Germline V CDR1 and CDR2: SQVTM, ANQGSEA. The CDR3 is made up of 19 amino acids. Measured with immunoSEQ multiplex PCR; TCRdb has only the in-frame clones, and not every one. The sample shows approximately 80,000 clones, around 90% of them seen only once. Study results and caveats: By C4D1, diversity of CD4+ TCRs had risen significantly, whereas that of CD8+ TCRs had not. Baseline diversity resembling that of newly diagnosed patients was seen in complete responders.

The source material was peripheral blood mononuclear cells (PBMCs), sampled at baseline. The chain carries TRBV29-1 and TRBJ2-1, with 11 bases that match TRBD1. The TCR was taken from a human donor with classical Hodgkin lymphoma. The CDR3 sequence: CSAFRTGGLAGSSYNEQFF. The CDR3 nucleotides are TGCAGCGCATTTCGGACAGGGGGCTTGGCGGGGAGCTCCTACAATGAGCAGTTCTTC.